This T cell receptor beta chain is drawn from a study of cytomegalovirus exposure and HLA in healthy donors. Notes on this clone: An end of the junction does not agree with germline; a read error may underlie this.

PCR primers comprised 60 Vbeta and 13 Jbeta primers. Sequencing used immunoSEQ multiplex PCR; TCRdb keeps in-frame clones, though not all of them. The sample holds over 75,000 clones, around 60% seen once. CDR1 is SGHTA, CDR2 FQGNSA, per germline. This CDR3 region has 10 residues. This TCR was recovered from a human donor in good health. The chain recombines TRBV7-2 with TRBJ1-4; 11 bases match TRBD1. The sequenced material came from PBMCs. CDR3 DNA: TGTGCCAGCAGCTTAAGGACAGGGGGCTTT. This gives the protein CASSLRTGGF.